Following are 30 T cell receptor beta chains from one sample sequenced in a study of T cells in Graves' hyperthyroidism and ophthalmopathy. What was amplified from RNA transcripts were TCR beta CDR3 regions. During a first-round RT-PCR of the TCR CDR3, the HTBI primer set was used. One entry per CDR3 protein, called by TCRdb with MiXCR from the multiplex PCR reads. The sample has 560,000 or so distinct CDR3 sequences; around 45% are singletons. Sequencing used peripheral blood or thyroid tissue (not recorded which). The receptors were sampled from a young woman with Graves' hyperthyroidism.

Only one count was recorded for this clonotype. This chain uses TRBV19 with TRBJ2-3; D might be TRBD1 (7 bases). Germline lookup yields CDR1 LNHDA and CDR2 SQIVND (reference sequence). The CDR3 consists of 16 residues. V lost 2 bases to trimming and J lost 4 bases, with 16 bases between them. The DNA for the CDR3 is TGTGCCAGTAGTATACGGAGGGGACAGCCCGCAGATACGCAGTATTTT. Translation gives CASSIRRGQPADTQYF.

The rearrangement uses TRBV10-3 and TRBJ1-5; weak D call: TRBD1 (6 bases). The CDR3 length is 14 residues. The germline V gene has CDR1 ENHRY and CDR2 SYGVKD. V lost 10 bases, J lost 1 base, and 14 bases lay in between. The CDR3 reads CASSPDRSNQPQHF. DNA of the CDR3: TGTGCCAGCAGCCCCGACAGGAGCAATCAGCCCCAGCATTTT.

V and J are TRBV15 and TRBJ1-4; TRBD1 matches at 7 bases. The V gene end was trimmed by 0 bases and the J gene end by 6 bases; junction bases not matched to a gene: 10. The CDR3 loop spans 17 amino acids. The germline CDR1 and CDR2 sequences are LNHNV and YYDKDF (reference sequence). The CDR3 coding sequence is TGTGCCACCAGCAGAGATTATTTGGTAGGGACAGATGAAAAACTGTTTTTT. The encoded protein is CATSRDYLVGTDEKLFF.

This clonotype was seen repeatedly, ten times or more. The CDR3 nucleotides read TGTGCCACCAGTGATACCGGGCCCAACAATCAGCCCCAGCATTTT. Translating gives CATSDTGPNNQPQHF. The chain uses TRBV24-1 and TRBJ1-5, with D unresolved. With 3 bases removed from V and 3 bases from J, the gap between germline ends came to 11 bases. The CDR3 covers 15 residues. Germline V gene sequence: CDR1 KGHDR, CDR2 SFDVKD.

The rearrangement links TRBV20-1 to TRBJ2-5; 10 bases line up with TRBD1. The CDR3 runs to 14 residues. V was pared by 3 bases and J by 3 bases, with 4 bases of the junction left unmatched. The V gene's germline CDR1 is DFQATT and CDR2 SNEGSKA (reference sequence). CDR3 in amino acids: CSARGQGWEETQYF. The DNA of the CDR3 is TGCAGTGCTAGGGGACAGGGGTGGGAAGAGACCCAGTACTTC.

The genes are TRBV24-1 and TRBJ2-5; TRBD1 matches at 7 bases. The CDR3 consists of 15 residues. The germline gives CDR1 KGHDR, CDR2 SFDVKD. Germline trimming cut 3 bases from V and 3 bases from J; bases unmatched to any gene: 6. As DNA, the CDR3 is TGTGCCACCAGTGATGAACTAGGACAGGAAGAGACCCAGTACTTC. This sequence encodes CATSDELGQEETQYF.

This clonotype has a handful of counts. The CDR3 coding sequence is TGTGCCAGCGGGGGGGACACTGAAGCTTTCTTT. Residues: CASGGDTEAFF. V usage is TRBV7-3 and J usage is TRBJ1-1, with a tentative D call TRBD1 (5 bases). CDR3 length: 11 amino acids. CDR1 is SGHTA, CDR2 FQGTGA, per germline. V was trimmed by 8 bases and J by 3 bases, leaving 7 bases between them.

CDR3 sequence: CAWSVQANQPQHF. The CDR3 DNA is TGTGCCTGGAGTGTACAGGCGAATCAGCCCCAGCATTTT. This chain uses TRBV30 with TRBJ1-5, with TRBD1 as a possible D gene (5 bases). V dropped 0 bases and J dropped 4 bases, with 7 bases sitting between them. Germline-derived CDR1 and CDR2 are GTSNPN and SVGIG (reference sequence). The CDR3 is made up of 13 amino acids.

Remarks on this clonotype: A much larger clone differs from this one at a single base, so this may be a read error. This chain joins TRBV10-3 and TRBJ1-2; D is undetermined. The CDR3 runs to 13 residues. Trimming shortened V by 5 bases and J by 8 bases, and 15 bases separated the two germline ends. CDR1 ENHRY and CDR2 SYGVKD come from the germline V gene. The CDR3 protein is CAISSPDGSGYTF. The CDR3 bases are TGTGCCATCAGTTCCCCCGACGGTAGCGGCTACACCTTC.

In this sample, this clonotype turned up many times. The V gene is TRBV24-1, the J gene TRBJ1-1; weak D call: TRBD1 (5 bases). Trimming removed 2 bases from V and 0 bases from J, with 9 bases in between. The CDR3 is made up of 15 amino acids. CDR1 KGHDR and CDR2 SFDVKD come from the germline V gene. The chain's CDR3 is CATSDSGRMNTEAFF. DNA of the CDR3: TGTGCCACCAGTGATTCGGGGCGGATGAACACTGAAGCTTTCTTT.

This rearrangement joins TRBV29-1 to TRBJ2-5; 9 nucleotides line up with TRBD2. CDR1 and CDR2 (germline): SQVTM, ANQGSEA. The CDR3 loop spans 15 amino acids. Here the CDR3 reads CSARVLLAGEETQYF. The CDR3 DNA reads TGCAGTGCTAGAGTATTATTAGCGGGAGAGGAGACCCAGTACTTC.

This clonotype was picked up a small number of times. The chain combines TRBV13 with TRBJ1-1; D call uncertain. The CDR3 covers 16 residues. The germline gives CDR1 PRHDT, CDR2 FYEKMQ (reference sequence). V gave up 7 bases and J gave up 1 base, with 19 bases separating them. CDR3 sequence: CASTPWVGVGNTEAFF. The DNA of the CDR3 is TGTGCCAGCACCCCGTGGGTTGGCGTCGGGAACACTGAAGCTTTCTTT.

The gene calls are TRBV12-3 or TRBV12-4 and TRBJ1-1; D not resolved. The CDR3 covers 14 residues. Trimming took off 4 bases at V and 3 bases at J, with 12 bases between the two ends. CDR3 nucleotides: TGTGCCAGCAGTTACCTGACGGCCTACACTGAAGCTTTCTTT. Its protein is CASSYLTAYTEAFF.

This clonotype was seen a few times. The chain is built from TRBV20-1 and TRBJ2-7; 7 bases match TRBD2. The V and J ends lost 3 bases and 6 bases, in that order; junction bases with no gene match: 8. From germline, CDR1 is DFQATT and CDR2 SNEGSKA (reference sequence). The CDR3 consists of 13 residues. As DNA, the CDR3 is TGCAGTGCTAGGCGAGCGGGGCCCTCCGAGCAGTACTTC. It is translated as CSARRAGPSEQYF.

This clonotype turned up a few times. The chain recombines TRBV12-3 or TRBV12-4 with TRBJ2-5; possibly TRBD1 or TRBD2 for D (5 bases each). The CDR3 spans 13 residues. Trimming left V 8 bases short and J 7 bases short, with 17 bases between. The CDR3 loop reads CASGAGRRVTQYF. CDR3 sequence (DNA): TGTGCCAGCGGGGCGGGCCGACGGGTGACCCAGTACTTC.

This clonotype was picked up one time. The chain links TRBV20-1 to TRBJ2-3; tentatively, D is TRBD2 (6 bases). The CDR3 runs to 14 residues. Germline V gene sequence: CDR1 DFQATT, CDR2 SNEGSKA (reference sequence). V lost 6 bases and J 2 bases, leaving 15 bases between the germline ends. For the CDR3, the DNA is TGCAGTGCCTTTATAGCGGAACCCACAGATACGCAGTATTTT. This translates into CSAFIAEPTDTQYF.

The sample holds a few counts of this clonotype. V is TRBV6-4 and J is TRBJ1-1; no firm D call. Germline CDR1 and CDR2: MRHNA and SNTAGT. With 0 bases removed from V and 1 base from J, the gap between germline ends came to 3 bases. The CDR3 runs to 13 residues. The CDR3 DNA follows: TGTGCCAGCAGTGACTCCCAGAACACTGAAGCTTTCTTT. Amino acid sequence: CASSDSQNTEAFF.

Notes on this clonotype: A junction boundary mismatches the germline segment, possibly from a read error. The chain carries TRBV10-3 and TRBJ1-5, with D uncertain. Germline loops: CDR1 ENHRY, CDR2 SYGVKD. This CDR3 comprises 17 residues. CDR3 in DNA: TGTGCCAGCAGTGAGTCGGGCACCCGCATGGGCAATCAGCCCCAGCATTTT. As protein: CASSESGTRMGNQPQHF.

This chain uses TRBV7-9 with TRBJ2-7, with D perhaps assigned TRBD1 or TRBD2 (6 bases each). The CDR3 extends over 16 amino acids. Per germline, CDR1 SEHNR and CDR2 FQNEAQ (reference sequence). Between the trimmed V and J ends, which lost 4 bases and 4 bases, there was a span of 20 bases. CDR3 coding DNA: TGTGCCAGCAGCTCCTGGGGGGACAAAGAAGGATACGAGCAGTACTTC. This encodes CASSSWGDKEGYEQYF.

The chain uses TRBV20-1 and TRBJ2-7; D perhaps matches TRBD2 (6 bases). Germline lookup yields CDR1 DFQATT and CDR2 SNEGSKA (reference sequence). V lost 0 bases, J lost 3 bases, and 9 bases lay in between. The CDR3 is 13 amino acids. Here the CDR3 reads CSARDTGGYEQYF. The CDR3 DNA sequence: TGCAGTGCTAGAGATACCGGGGGCTACGAGCAGTACTTC.

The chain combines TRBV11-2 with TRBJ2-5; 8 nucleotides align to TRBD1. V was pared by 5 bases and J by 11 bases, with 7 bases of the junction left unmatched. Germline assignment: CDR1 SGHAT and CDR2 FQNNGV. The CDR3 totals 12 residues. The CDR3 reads CASSETGERQYF. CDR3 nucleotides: TGTGCCAGCAGCGAGACAGGGGAGCGGCAGTACTTC. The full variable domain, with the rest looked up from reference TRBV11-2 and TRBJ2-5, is EAGVAQSPRYKIIEKRQSVAFWCNPISGHATLYWYQQILGQGPKLLIQFQNNGVVDDSQLPKDRFSAERLKGVDSTLKIQPAKLEDSAVYLCASSETGERQYFGPGTRLLVL.

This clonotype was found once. CDR3: CASSIIADTEAFF. In DNA form, the CDR3 reads TGTGCCAGTAGTATAATCGCTGACACTGAAGCTTTCTTT. The rearrangement links TRBV19 to TRBJ1-1; D uncertain. The V gene lost 2 bases and the J gene lost 3 bases, with 7 bases spanning the gap. The CDR3 spans 13 residues. Germline CDR1 reads LNHDA; CDR2 reads SQIVND (reference sequence).

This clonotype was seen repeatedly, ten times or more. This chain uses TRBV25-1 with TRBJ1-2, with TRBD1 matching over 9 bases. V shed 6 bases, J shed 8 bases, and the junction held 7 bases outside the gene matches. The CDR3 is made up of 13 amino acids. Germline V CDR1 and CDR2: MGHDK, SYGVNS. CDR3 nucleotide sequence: TGTGCCAGCAGGTCGGACAGGGGAGGCGGCTACACCTTC. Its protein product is CASRSDRGGGYTF.

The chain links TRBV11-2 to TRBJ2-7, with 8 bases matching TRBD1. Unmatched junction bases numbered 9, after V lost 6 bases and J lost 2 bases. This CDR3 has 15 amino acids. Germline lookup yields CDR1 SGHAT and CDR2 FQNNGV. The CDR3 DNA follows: TGTGCCAGCAGGCTTTCGACAGGGGTAACCTACGAGCAGTACTTC. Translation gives CASRLSTGVTYEQYF.

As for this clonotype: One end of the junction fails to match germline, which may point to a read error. CDR3 protein: CSVGGQDYEQCF. CDR3 bases: TGCAGCGTAGGTGGACAGGACTACGAGCAGTGCTTC. This sequence joins TRBV29-1 and TRBJ2-7; D might be TRBD1 (7 bases). CDR3 size: 12 residues. Germline V gene lookup returns CDR1 SQVTM and CDR2 ANQGSEA.

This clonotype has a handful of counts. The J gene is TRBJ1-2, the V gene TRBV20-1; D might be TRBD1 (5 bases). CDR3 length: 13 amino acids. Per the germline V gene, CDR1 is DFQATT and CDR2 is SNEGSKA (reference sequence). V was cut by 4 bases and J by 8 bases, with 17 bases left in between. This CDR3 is CSATAGRRSGYTF. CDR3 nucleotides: TGCAGTGCTACCGCGGGACGCCGGTCGGGCTACACCTTC.

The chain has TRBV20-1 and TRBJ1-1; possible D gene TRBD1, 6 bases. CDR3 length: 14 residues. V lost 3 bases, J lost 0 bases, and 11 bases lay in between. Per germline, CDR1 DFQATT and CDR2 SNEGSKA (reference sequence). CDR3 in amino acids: CSASPQGLNTEAFF. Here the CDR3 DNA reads TGCAGTGCTAGCCCACAGGGCTTGAACACTGAAGCTTTCTTT.

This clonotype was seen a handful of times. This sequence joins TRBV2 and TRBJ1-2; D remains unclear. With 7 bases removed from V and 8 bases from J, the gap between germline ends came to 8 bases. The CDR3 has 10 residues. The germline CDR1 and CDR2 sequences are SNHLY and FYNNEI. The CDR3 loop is CASIALGYTF. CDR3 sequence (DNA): TGTGCCAGCATAGCGCTCGGCTACACCTTC.

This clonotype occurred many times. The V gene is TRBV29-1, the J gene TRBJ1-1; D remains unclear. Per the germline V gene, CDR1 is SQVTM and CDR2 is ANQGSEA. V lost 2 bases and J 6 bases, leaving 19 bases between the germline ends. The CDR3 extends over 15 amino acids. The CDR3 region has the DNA TGCAGCGTTGAATCGTTAGGGATTGGTAACGCTGAAGCTTTCTTT. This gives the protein CSVESLGIGNAEAFF.

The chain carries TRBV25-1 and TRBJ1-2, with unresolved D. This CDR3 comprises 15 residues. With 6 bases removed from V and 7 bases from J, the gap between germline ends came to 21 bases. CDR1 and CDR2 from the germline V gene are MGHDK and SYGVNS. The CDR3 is CASRPPLRGSFGYTF. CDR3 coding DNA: TGTGCCAGCAGACCACCCCTTCGGGGATCCTTTGGCTACACCTTC.